This entry is about one T cell receptor beta chain. The data belong to a study of CD8 T cells in Susac syndrome. An amount of RNA that ranged from 0.5 to 1 ug was reverse transcribed with random hexamers. TCRdb re-called the immunoSEQ multiplex PCR reads with MiXCR, one entry per CDR3 protein. The data hold 130,000 to 150,000 distinct CDR3 sequences, with about 94% observed a single time. Germline values: CDR1 MNHEY, CDR2 SMNVEV (reference sequence). V was shortened by 4 bases and J by 1 base, with 10 bases between the two germline ends. The CDR3 runs 14 residues. Sequenced: CD4+ T cells from PBMCs. This TCR was recovered from a human donor with Susac syndrome. V is TRBV27 and J is TRBJ1-1; possible D gene TRBD1, 6 bases. The CDR3, as DNA: TGTGCCAGCAGTTGGGGACAAACGAACACTGAAGCTTTCTTT. This sequence encodes CASSWGQTNTEAFF.